Listed here are 9 T cell receptor beta chains from one sample, sequenced in a study of blood T cell repertoires in COVID-19. Produced via immunoSEQ multiplex PCR; TCRdb's table is partial and in-frame only. The sample lists roughly 250,000 clones, 75% to 85% occurring once. Sequencing was performed on peripheral blood. The receptor source for this set is a woman aged 50 to 65 with acute or convalescent COVID-19.

The rearrangement joins TRBV4-1 to TRBJ1-1; D is undetermined. The CDR3 sequence is 12 residues long. Germline V gene lookup returns CDR1 MGHRA and CDR2 YSYEKL. V gave up 3 bases and J gave up 11 bases, with 13 bases separating them. In DNA, the CDR3 is TGCGCCAGCAGCCAGAGGACGGCGGGGGCTTTCTTT. This codes for CASSQRTAGAFF.

This clone was detected a few times. V gene TRBV5-1 combines with J gene TRBJ2-7; TRBD2 is a possible D gene (5 bases). Trimming took 0 bases from V and 5 from J, leaving 9 bases between them. CDR3 length: 13 residues. Germline CDR1 reads SGHRS; CDR2 reads YFSETQ. CDR3: CASSLGGHNEQYF. The CDR3, as DNA: TGCGCCAGCAGCTTGGGAGGGCACAACGAGCAGTACTTC.

The chain links TRBV7-6 to TRBJ1-2; weak D call: TRBD1 (5 bases). Per germline, CDR1 SGHVS and CDR2 FNYEAQ. The CDR3 is 14 residues long. V lost 0 bases to trimming and J lost 8 bases, with 13 bases between them. The CDR3 nucleotides read TGTGCCAGCAGCTTAGCGTCGGGGGTGGAGGGCTACACCTTC. It translates to CASSLASGVEGYTF.

The rearrangement links TRBV30 to TRBJ1-1, with D possibly matching TRBD1 (5 bases). Germline CDR1 GTSNPN, CDR2 SVGIG (reference sequence). The CDR3 consists of 13 residues. V lost 0 bases to trimming and J lost 7 bases, with 12 bases between them. In nucleotides, the CDR3 is TGTGCCTGGAGTGTCCTAGGGGATAATGAAGCTTTCTTT. This codes for CAWSVLGDNEAFF. The complete variable domain, with remaining parts taken from reference TRBV30 and TRBJ1-1, reads SQTIHQWPATLVQPVGSPLSLECTVEGTSNPNLYWYRQAAGRGLQLLFYSVGIGQISSEVPQNLSASRPQDRQFILSSKKLLLSDSGFYLCAWSVLGDNEAFFGQGTRLTVV.

This clone is a singleton in its sample. The chain joins TRBV11-2 to TRBJ2-7; a possible D gene is TRBD1 (6 bases). CDR1 is SGHAT, CDR2 FQNNGV, per germline. The CDR3 covers 12 residues. The V end was cut by 5 bases, the J end by 4 bases, with 9 bases between. Here the CDR3 DNA reads TGTGCCAGCAGCGTGCAGGGGTACGAGCAGTACTTC. Protein sequence: CASSVQGYEQYF.

The CDR3 nucleotides are TGCGCCAGCAGCCAAGAATTCAGAACTAATGAAAAACTGTTTTTT. Amino acid sequence: CASSQEFRTNEKLFF. This chain links TRBV4-3 with TRBJ1-4; D unresolved. Trimming removed 0 bases from V and 1 base from J, with 6 bases in between. Germline CDR1 is LGHNA and CDR2 is YSLEER. This CDR3 region has 15 residues.

V and J are TRBV12-3 or TRBV12-4 and TRBJ1-2; D gene ambiguous. CDR3 length: 13 amino acids. V was shortened by 3 bases and J by 3 bases, with 8 bases between the two germline ends. CDR3 amino acids: CASSFDWDYGYTF. The DNA of the CDR3 is TGTGCCAGCAGTTTTGACTGGGACTATGGCTACACCTTC.

The rearrangement joins TRBV18 to TRBJ2-1; perhaps TRBD2 as D (6 bases). There are 13 residues in the CDR3. Deletions cut 3 bases from V and 7 bases from J, with 10 bases between. The germline gives CDR1 KGHSH, CDR2 LQKENI. This CDR3 reads CASSPAGRNEQFF. The CDR3 coding sequence is TGTGCCAGCTCACCCGCAGGGAGGAATGAGCAGTTCTTC. Full variable domain (outside the CDR3, taken from reference TRBV18 and TRBJ2-1): NAGVMQNPRHLVRRRGQEARLRCSPMKGHSHVYWYRQLPEEGLKFMVYLQKENIIDESGMPKERFSAEFPKEGPSILRIQQVVRGDSAAYFCASSPAGRNEQFFGPGTRLTVL.

The V gene is TRBV7-2, the J gene TRBJ2-3, with 10 bases that match TRBD2. The CDR3 covers 15 residues. CDR1 is SGHTA, CDR2 FQGNSA, per germline. Trimming took 1 base from V and 8 from J; bases not matched to a gene: 6. CDR3 DNA sequence: TGTGCCAGCAGCTTAGTACTAGCGGGGCATTTTACGCAGTATTTT. The encoded protein is CASSLVLAGHFTQYF.